This T cell receptor (beta chain) came from a study of cytomegalovirus exposure and HLA in healthy donors. From germline, CDR1 is MNHEY and CDR2 SVGAGI. V was pared by 5 bases and J by 8 bases, with 12 bases between. This CDR3 has 12 amino acids. In the case of this clone: As yet, its antigen is unknown.

Study outcomes and limitations: Later genetic work tied a missense DCLRE1C variant to beta-chain V and J trimming.

60 Vbeta and 13 Jbeta primers were used in PCR. The assay was immunoSEQ multiplex PCR, and TCRdb's table has in-frame clones only and misses some. The repertoire holds under 200,000 clones, with more than 65% as singletons. The sequencing input was PBMCs. V is TRBV6-5 and J is TRBJ1-2, with a weak D call TRBD1 (6 bases). This sequence was found in a man aged 50 to 59 in good health and CMV-seropositive. As DNA, the CDR3 is TGTGCCAGCAGTGTATACAGGGACGGCTACACCTTC. It is translated as CASSVYRDGYTF.